One and the same sample provided the 18 T cell receptor beta chains below, sequenced in a study of blood T cell repertoires in COVID-19. The protocol was immunoSEQ multiplex PCR, while the TCRdb copy is restricted to in-frame clones and leaves out a portion. The table shows around 94,000 clones, with roughly 87% occurring only once. The sequencing input was peripheral blood. These receptors came from a woman aged 50 to 60 with COVID-19, enrolled during active disease.

The V gene is TRBV27, the J gene TRBJ1-2, with 8 bases identical to TRBD1. This CDR3 contains 15 residues. The J segment lost 8 bases and the V segment lost 3 bases, leaving 11 bases of the junction unmatched. In germline, CDR1 is MNHEY, CDR2 SMNVEV (reference sequence). The CDR3 DNA reads as TGTGCCAGCAGTTTTAAAAGGACAGGGACATTCGGCTACACCTTC. It yields the protein CASSFKRTGTFGYTF.

This chain uses TRBV28 with TRBJ1-1; tentatively, D is TRBD1 (6 bases). Per germline, CDR1 MDHEN and CDR2 SYDVKM. The CDR3 loop spans 11 amino acids. CDR3 in amino acids: CLSRGAAEAFF. DNA of the CDR3: TGTCTCTCTCGGGGGGCGGCTGAAGCTTTCTTT. The complete variable domain, with remaining parts taken from reference TRBV28 and TRBJ1-1, reads DVKVTQSSRYLVKRTGEKVFLECVQDMDHENMFWYRQDPGLGLRLIYFSYDVKMKEKGDIPEGYSVSREKKERFSLILESASTNQTSMYLCLSRGAAEAFFGQGTRLTVV.

V usage is TRBV13 and J usage is TRBJ1-6, with 9 bases identical to TRBD1. The V and J ends lost 5 bases and 7 bases, in that order; junction bases with no gene match: 12. Germline CDR1 PRHDT, CDR2 FYEKMQ (reference sequence). The CDR3 loop spans 17 amino acids. The CDR3 here is CASSPESGTGRNSPLHF. CDR3 DNA: TGTGCCAGCAGCCCAGAGTCTGGGACAGGGCGCAATTCACCCCTCCACTTT.

V is TRBV6-5 and J is TRBJ2-1; TRBD2 matches at 8 bases. V shed 3 bases, J shed 4 bases, and the junction held 8 bases outside the gene matches. There are 16 residues in the CDR3. The germline V gene encodes CDR1 MNHEY and CDR2 SVGAGI. This CDR3 is CASSYTGRGVYNEQFF. In DNA, the CDR3 is TGTGCCAGCAGTTATACAGGGCGGGGGGTATACAATGAGCAGTTCTTC.

The gene calls are TRBV19 and TRBJ1-5; D is uncertain. This CDR3 region has 16 residues. Per the germline V gene, CDR1 is LNHDA and CDR2 is SQIVND (reference sequence). The V end lost 3 bases, the J end lost 1 base, and 13 bases lay between the germline ends. Here the CDR3 reads CASSIGWARSNQPQHF. The CDR3 DNA follows: TGTGCCAGTAGTATTGGATGGGCCAGAAGCAATCAGCCCCAGCATTTT.

The chain employs TRBV5-4 and TRBJ1-6, with D maybe TRBD1 (5 bases). Looked up from germline, CDR1 is SGHNT and CDR2 is YYREEE (reference sequence). The CDR3 extends over 15 amino acids. V shed 0 bases and J shed 5 bases, with 9 bases lying between them. This CDR3 is CASSLEYRNNSPLHF. CDR3 DNA sequence: TGTGCCAGCAGCTTGGAGTACAGGAATAATTCACCCCTCCACTTT.

V gene TRBV7-9 combines with J gene TRBJ1-2; no firm D call. Germline V gene lookup returns CDR1 SEHNR and CDR2 FQNEAQ (reference sequence). V gave up 2 bases and J gave up 4 bases, with 11 bases separating them. The CDR3 totals 14 residues. The CDR3 protein is CASSLSQIGYGYTF. CDR3 nucleotides: TGTGCCAGCAGCTTATCACAGATAGGCTATGGCTACACCTTC.

J is TRBJ2-1 and V is TRBV12-3 or TRBV12-4; the D is unclear. This CDR3 region has 12 residues. The V gene lost 3 bases and the J gene lost 8 bases, with 8 bases spanning the gap. CDR3 in amino acids: CASSFVRDEQFF. For the CDR3, the DNA is TGTGCCAGCAGTTTCGTTCGCGATGAGCAGTTCTTC.

The V gene is TRBV11-2, the J gene TRBJ2-2, with a possible D match to TRBD2 (6 bases). The V gene lost 2 bases and the J gene lost 7 bases, with 14 bases spanning the gap. The CDR3 spans 15 residues. Per germline, CDR1 SGHAT and CDR2 FQNNGV. The CDR3 spells CASSLFGGSSGELFF. In DNA, the CDR3 is TGTGCCAGCAGCTTATTCGGGGGTAGTAGCGGGGAGCTGTTTTTT.

The chain uses TRBV7-2 and TRBJ1-3; perhaps TRBD1 as D (6 bases). This CDR3 has 16 amino acids. Germline assignment: CDR1 SGHTA and CDR2 FQGNSA. V was pared by 5 bases and J by 4 bases, with 18 bases between. The CDR3 DNA reads TGTGCCAGCAGCAAGGGACATCGGGGCCCCGGAAACACCATATATTTT. Protein sequence: CASSKGHRGPGNTIYF. The full variable domain, in which reference TRBV7-2 and TRBJ1-3 provide the parts outside the CDR3, is GAGVSQSPSNKVTEKGKDVELRCDPISGHTALYWYRQSLGQGLEFLIYFQGNSAPDKSGLPSDRFSAERTGGSVSTLTIQRTQQEDSAVYLCASSKGHRGPGNTIYFGEGSWLTVV.

The chain recombines TRBV28 with TRBJ2-3; the match to TRBD2 covers 13 bases. CDR1 is MDHEN, CDR2 SYDVKM, per germline. The junction had 2 bases not matched to a gene; V was cut back by 4 bases and J by 1 base. CDR3 size: 16 residues. CDR3 amino acids: CASSYGLAGGTDTQYF. CDR3 nucleotide sequence: TGTGCCAGCAGTTACGGACTAGCGGGGGGCACAGATACGCAGTATTTT. The whole variable domain, remainder taken from reference TRBV28 and TRBJ2-3, is DVKVTQSSRYLVKRTGEKVFLECVQDMDHENMFWYRQDPGLGLRLIYFSYDVKMKEKGDIPEGYSVSREKKERFSLILESASTNQTSMYLCASSYGLAGGTDTQYFGPGTRLTVL.

The gene calls are TRBV6-1 and TRBJ2-1; 11 bases match TRBD2. J lost 3 bases, V lost 2 bases, and 6 bases had no gene match. The CDR3 runs 17 residues. The germline CDR1 and CDR2 sequences are MNHNS and SASEGT. The DNA for the CDR3 is TGTGCCAGCAGTGAATTAGCTAGCGGGGGGATCTACAATGAGCAGTTCTTC. Its translation is CASSELASGGIYNEQFF.

CDR3 region: CASGFTGVQRNTEAFF. CDR3 sequence (DNA): TGTGCTAGTGGTTTCACAGGGGTCCAAAGGAACACTGAAGCTTTCTTT. The chain employs TRBV12-5 and TRBJ1-1, with 7 bases matching TRBD1. The CDR3 spans 16 residues. Germline CDR1 and CDR2: LGHNT and FRNRAP. The ends lost 3 bases at V and 1 base at J; junction bases unmatched: 8.

The CDR3 reads CASSSTSGGPGETQYF. Written as DNA, the CDR3 is TGTGCCAGCAGCTCAACTAGCGGGGGGCCGGGAGAGACCCAGTACTTC. The chain is built from TRBV7-2 and TRBJ2-5; 12 bases match TRBD2. CDR3 length equals 16 residues. CDR1 SGHTA and CDR2 FQGNSA come from the germline V gene. The junction had 7 bases not matched to a gene; V was cut back by 4 bases and J by 4 bases.

The chain uses TRBV28 and TRBJ1-2; 8 bases line up with TRBD1. The V segment lost 6 bases and the J segment 4 bases; nucleotides outside the gene matches: 10. The CDR3 sequence is 15 residues long. CDR1 and CDR2 from the germline V gene are MDHEN and SYDVKM. CDR3 coding DNA: TGTGCCAGCAGCTCCGGACAGGGTAACTTCTATGGCTACACCTTC. It encodes CASSSGQGNFYGYTF.

The chain joins TRBV21-1 to TRBJ2-7; the D call in the table, TRBD2, was not verified against the DNA. TRBV21-1 counts as a pseudogene. This CDR3 comprises 14 residues. The CDR3 protein is CASVQTAERYEQYF. CDR3 DNA: TGTGCCAGCGTCCAAACGGCGGAGAGGTACGAGCAGTACTTC.

The chain links TRBV6-5 to TRBJ2-1, with 7 bases fitting TRBD1. J gave up 5 bases and V 5 bases, and 9 bases lay outside the gene matches. The CDR3 loop spans 15 amino acids. CDR1 and CDR2 from the germline V gene are MNHEY and SVGAGI. The CDR3 loop reads CASSTPGTADNEQFF. As DNA, the CDR3 is TGTGCCAGCAGTACCCCCGGGACAGCCGACAATGAGCAGTTCTTC.

This clone showed up just once. The chain combines TRBV7-2 with TRBJ2-5; D unresolved. The V and J ends lost 7 bases and 1 base respectively, with 16 bases between them. Germline assignment: CDR1 SGHTA and CDR2 FQGNSA. This CDR3 contains 15 residues. The CDR3 loop is CASIKTPQRQETQYF. As DNA, the CDR3 is TGTGCCAGCATCAAGACTCCTCAACGCCAAGAGACCCAGTACTTC.